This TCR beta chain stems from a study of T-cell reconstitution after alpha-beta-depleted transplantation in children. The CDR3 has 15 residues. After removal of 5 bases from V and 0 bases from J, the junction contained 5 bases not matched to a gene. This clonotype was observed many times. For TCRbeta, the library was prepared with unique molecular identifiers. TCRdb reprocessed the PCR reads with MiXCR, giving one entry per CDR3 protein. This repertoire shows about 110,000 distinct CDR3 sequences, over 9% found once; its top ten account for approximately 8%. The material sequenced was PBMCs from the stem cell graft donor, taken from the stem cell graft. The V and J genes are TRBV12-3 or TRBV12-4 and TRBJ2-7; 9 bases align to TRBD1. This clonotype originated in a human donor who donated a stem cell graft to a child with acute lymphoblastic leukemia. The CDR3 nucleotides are TGTGCCAGCAGTACGGGACAGGGCTTCTCCTACGAGCAGTACTTC. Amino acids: CASSTGQGFSYEQYF.